The 14 T cell receptor beta chains presented below share a single source sample, sequenced in a study of blood T cell repertoires in COVID-19. Using immunoSEQ multiplex PCR, the repertoire was profiled, and TCRdb retains in-frame clones only, with some absent. The table shows fewer than 200,000 clones, with about 85% occurring only once. The sequencing sample was made of PBMCs or T cells enriched from blood (not recorded which). The receptors were sampled from a woman in her thirties or forties in a cohort exposed to, infected with or recovered from COVID-19 (not recorded which).

This chain links TRBV5-1 with TRBJ1-3; perhaps TRBD1 as D (5 bases). The CDR3 runs to 16 residues. V lost 0 bases to trimming and J lost 4 bases, with 14 bases between them. The germline gives CDR1 SGHRS, CDR2 YFSETQ. In nucleotides, the CDR3 is TGCGCCAGCAGCTTGGCAGGAGGGGAATCCGGAAACACCATATATTTT. It translates to CASSLAGGESGNTIYF.

The chain is built from TRBV6-5 and TRBJ2-1; D is uncertain. Trimming removed 6 bases from V and 4 bases from J, with 13 bases in between. There are 14 residues in the CDR3. Germline values: CDR1 MNHEY, CDR2 SVGAGI. The CDR3 loop is CASRSMNSYNEQFF. The CDR3 bases are TGTGCCAGCAGGTCGATGAACAGTTACAATGAGCAGTTCTTC.

The V gene is TRBV29-1, the J gene TRBJ2-1, with TRBD2 matching over 10 bases. Germline CDR1 SQVTM, CDR2 ANQGSEA. Germline trimming cut 6 bases from V and 4 bases from J; bases unmatched to any gene: 6. CDR3 length: 14 residues. The CDR3 nucleotides are TGCAGCGTCCTCACTAGCGGGGCTTACAATGAGCAGTTCTTC. Translating gives CSVLTSGAYNEQFF.

CDR3 sequence: CASSPRGGGQFF. The CDR3 DNA reads as TGTGCCAGCAGCCCGCGGGGGGGTGGGCAGTTCTTC. The V and J genes are TRBV7-8 and TRBJ2-1; TRBD2 agrees at 9 bases. Germline-derived CDR1 and CDR2 are SGHVS and FQNEAQ. Trimming took 5 bases from V and 12 from J; bases not matched to a gene: 5. This CDR3 region has 12 residues.

V usage is TRBV27 and J usage is TRBJ1-2, with 9 nucleotides matching TRBD1. The J segment lost 7 bases and the V segment lost 8 bases, leaving 2 bases of the junction unmatched. This CDR3 is built from 11 residues. CDR1 is MNHEY and CDR2 is SMNVEV in the germline V gene (reference sequence). CDR3 sequence: CASRTGVGYTF. The CDR3 DNA is TGTGCCAGCCGGACAGGGGTTGGCTACACCTTC.

The chain joins TRBV6-5 to TRBJ1-4, with 7 bases identical to TRBD1. The germline CDR1 and CDR2 sequences are MNHEY and SVGAGI. Trimming cost V 5 bases and J 3 bases; bases outside gene matches: 6. The CDR3 consists of 15 residues. For the CDR3, the DNA is TGTGCCAGCAGTCCCGGGGACAGATCTAATGAAAAACTGTTTTTT. Its translation: CASSPGDRSNEKLFF.

V usage is TRBV6-5 and J usage is TRBJ2-1; D unresolved. V was cut by 2 bases and J by 3 bases, with 11 bases left in between. The V gene's germline CDR1 is MNHEY and CDR2 SVGAGI. The CDR3 covers 15 residues. In DNA form, the CDR3 reads TGTGCCAGCAGTTACCGACACCTATTCTACAATGAGCAGTTCTTC. Its protein is CASSYRHLFYNEQFF.

The chain employs TRBV3-1 (or the pseudogene TRBV3-2) and TRBJ1-2, with a weak D call TRBD1 (6 bases). The CDR3 has 15 amino acids. The V and J ends lost 0 bases and 6 bases respectively, with 14 bases between them. From germline, CDR1 is LGHDT and CDR2 YNNKEL (reference sequence). DNA for the CDR3: TGTGCCAGCAGCCAAGACCGGGGGGCAGTGGATGGCTACACCTTC. It encodes CASSQDRGAVDGYTF.

The chain links TRBV18 to TRBJ2-2, with 10 bases identical to TRBD1. V lost 0 bases and J lost 7; bases outside the gene matches: 8. CDR1 is KGHSH and CDR2 is LQKENI in the germline V gene. The CDR3 is made up of 17 amino acids. CDR3 region: CASSPPPDRGRIGELFF. In nucleotides, the CDR3 is TGTGCCAGCTCACCACCACCAGACAGGGGGCGTATCGGGGAGCTGTTTTTT.

This chain joins TRBV4-1 and TRBJ2-7; maybe TRBD1 (6 bases). This CDR3 comprises 12 residues. In germline, CDR1 is MGHRA, CDR2 YSYEKL. Trimming took off 0 bases at V and 7 bases at J, with 7 bases between the two ends. This CDR3 is CASSQERGEQYF. The DNA for the CDR3 is TGCGCCAGCAGCCAAGAAAGGGGGGAGCAGTACTTC.

As DNA, the CDR3 is TGTGCCAGCAGCTTGGCGCGTAGCGCATACAATGAGCAGTTCTTC. This sequence encodes CASSLARSAYNEQFF. The chain employs TRBV11-2 and TRBJ2-1; TRBD2 might be the D (5 bases). Looked up from germline, CDR1 is SGHAT and CDR2 is FQNNGV. The ends were cut back, 3 bases at V and 4 bases at J, with 13 bases in the middle. CDR3 length: 15 amino acids.

The chain couples TRBV12-1 to TRBJ2-3; the table's D gene call, TRBD1, was not cross checked with the DNA. TRBV12-1 is a documented pseudogene. The CDR3 is 15 amino acids. The CDR3 nucleotides read TGTGCCAGCAGGACACCGGGACAGGGGGCTGAGACGCAGTATTTT. It yields the protein CASRTPGQGAETQYF.

The V and J genes are TRBV7-9 and TRBJ1-3; TRBD1 agrees at 10 bases. V was pared by 5 bases and J by 4 bases, with 8 bases of the junction left unmatched. The CDR3 covers 16 residues. Germline CDR1 is SEHNR and CDR2 is FQNEAQ (reference sequence). CDR3 DNA: TGTGCCAGCAGCGCGTATGACAGGGGGCACGGAAACACCATATATTTT. Amino acid sequence: CASSAYDRGHGNTIYF. Together with reference TRBV7-9 and TRBJ1-3, the CDR3 gives the full variable domain: DTGVSQNPRHKITKRGQNVTFRCDPISEHNRLYWYRQTLGQGPEFLTYFQNEAQLEKSRLLSDRFSAERPKGSFSTLEIQRTEQGDSAMYLCASSAYDRGHGNTIYFGEGSWLTVV.

The chain combines TRBV3-1 (or the pseudogene TRBV3-2) with TRBJ2-7; no clear D gene. The ends were cut back, 1 base at V and 6 bases at J, with 13 bases in the middle. The CDR3 is made up of 14 amino acids. CDR1 is LGHDT and CDR2 is YNNKEL in the germline V gene (reference sequence). This CDR3 reads CASSQVFSRVEQYF. CDR3 coding DNA: TGTGCCAGCAGCCAAGTGTTTTCTCGGGTCGAGCAGTACTTC.